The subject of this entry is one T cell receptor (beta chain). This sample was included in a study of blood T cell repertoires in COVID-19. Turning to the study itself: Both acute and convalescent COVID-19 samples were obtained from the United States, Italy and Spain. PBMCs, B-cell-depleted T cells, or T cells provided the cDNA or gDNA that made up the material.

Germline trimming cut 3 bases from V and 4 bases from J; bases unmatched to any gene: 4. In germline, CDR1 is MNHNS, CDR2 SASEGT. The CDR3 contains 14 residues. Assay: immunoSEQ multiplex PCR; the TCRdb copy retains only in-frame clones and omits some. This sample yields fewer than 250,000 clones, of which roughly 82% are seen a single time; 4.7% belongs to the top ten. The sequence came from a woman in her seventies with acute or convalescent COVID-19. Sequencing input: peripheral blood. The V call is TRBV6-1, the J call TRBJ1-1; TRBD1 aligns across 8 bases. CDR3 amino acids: CASSDFTGGTEAFF. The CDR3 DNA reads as TGTGCCAGCAGTGATTTTACAGGGGGCACTGAAGCTTTCTTT.